This T cell receptor (beta chain) was identified during a study of cytomegalovirus exposure and HLA in healthy donors. The PCR was carried out with 60 Vbeta primers and 13 Jbeta primers. The data were produced by immunoSEQ multiplex PCR, yet TCRdb's version contains in-frame clones alone and is incomplete. The data contain roughly 160,000 clones, around 80% of them singletons. The CDR3 loop spans 14 amino acids. Trimming cost V 0 bases and J 4 bases, with 7 bases left between them. Germline CDR1 MNHEY, CDR2 SVGAGI. Study-level points and caveats: In an earlier analysis, productive rearrangement rates for most beta V segments clustered near 87% or 30%.

This clone has just one count. What it recognizes is unknown. The sequence was obtained from a man aged 25-45 years in good health and CMV-seronegative. The J gene is TRBJ2-1, the V gene TRBV6-5; D is ambiguous. Sequencing used PBMCs. DNA of the CDR3: TGTGCCAGCAGTTACTCGAGCTATTACAATGAGCAGTTCTTC. The encoded protein is CASSYSSYYNEQFF.